Given below is one TCR beta chain in context. Antigen unknown. TCRdb's table, derived via immunoSEQ multiplex PCR, lists solely in-frame clones and lacks some. This sample has 100,000 to 150,000 clones, with around 81% found just once. These data belong to a study of radiation and T cells in renal cell carcinoma. General study results and limits: Without pretreatment biopsies, baseline tumor clonotype presence was undetermined.

The time point was: blood 2 weeks post-SBRT. Treatment of the sample: 15 Gy SBRT to primary tumor, nephrectomy 4 weeks later. Per germline, CDR1 ENHRY and CDR2 SYGVKD. This CDR3 is 13 amino acids long. The germline V and J ends were trimmed by 7 bases and 6 bases, with 16 bases remaining between them. The receptor was derived from a man between 50 and 59 years old with renal cell carcinoma. The sample consisted of blood, taken from a patient whose treatment included radiotherapy and nephrectomy. The gene calls are TRBV10-3 and TRBJ2-7; a weak D match, TRBD2 (6 bases). The CDR3 DNA follows: TGTGCCATCAAGGAGACAGCGGGTTCCGAGCAGTACTTC. Amino acid sequence: CAIKETAGSEQYF.